This TCR beta chain is drawn from a study of blood T cell repertoires in COVID-19. Whole-study context: The United States, Italy and Spain were the sources of the acute and convalescent COVID-19 samples. T cells, B-cell-depleted T cells, or PBMCs provided the cDNA or gDNA that served as material.

V was clipped by 5 bases and J by 4 bases, with 20 bases between them. In germline, CDR1 is MNHEY, CDR2 SMNVEV (reference sequence). The CDR3 runs to 16 residues. Clones were read by immunoSEQ multiplex PCR, and TCRdb kept only the in-frame ones, dropping some. This repertoire shows 100,000 to 120,000 clones, around four fifths found once; its top ten account for roughly 21%. The TCR originated in a woman aged 70-85 years with acute or convalescent COVID-19. The genes are TRBV27 and TRBJ1-2; a weak D match, TRBD1 (6 bases). Material for sequencing was peripheral blood. CDR3 nucleotide sequence: TGTGCCAGCAGTGTCAGGGCAGGGGCTTTTGGCTATGGCTACACCTTC. The encoded protein is CASSVRAGAFGYGYTF.